This TCR beta chain appears in the sequencing data of a study of regulatory and conventional T cells in RAG deficiency. Sequencing used immunoSEQ multiplex PCR; TCRdb keeps in-frame clones, though not all of them. Altogether tens of thousands of clones are present, more than 85% being singletons, with the ten largest covering under 0.85%. Conventional CD4+ T cells were sorted from blood as CD25-low CD127-high cells. The V end lost 4 bases, the J end lost 0 bases, and 11 bases lay between the germline ends. Germline V gene sequence: CDR1 LNHDA, CDR2 SQIVND (reference sequence). The CDR3 has 15 amino acids. This sample was shared with a second study, whose subject was regulatory T cells. That work adds: Amplification used 52 TRBV primers and 13 TRBJ primers.

V is TRBV19 and J is TRBJ2-3; D call uncertain. The source is a human donor in good health. The sequenced sample consisted of CD4+ T cells sorted from blood. CDR3 residues: CASSTSPASTDTQYF. In DNA, the CDR3 is TGTGCCAGTAGTACATCCCCCGCTAGCACAGATACGCAGTATTTT. Together with reference TRBV19 and TRBJ2-3, the CDR3 gives the full variable domain: DGGITQSPKYLFRKEGQNVTLSCEQNLNHDAMYWYRQDPGQGLRLIYYSQIVNDFQKGDIAEGYSVSREKKESFPLTVTSAQKNPTAFYLCASSTSPASTDTQYFGPGTRLTVL.